The 31 T cell receptor beta chains in this list originate from one sample, sequenced in a study of T cell responses to AZD1222 COVID-19 vaccine. The table came from immunoSEQ multiplex PCR; TCRdb's copy has only in-frame clones and leaves some out. The table has around 100,000 clones, approximately 89% seen once. Sequencing used peripheral blood, obtained on day 0 of AZD1222 vaccination. These receptors were taken from an adult in good health.

This chain joins TRBV7-2 and TRBJ2-2; the D is unclear. The CDR3 loop spans 15 amino acids. Trimming left V 5 bases short and J 4 bases short, with 14 bases between. Germline lookup yields CDR1 SGHTA and CDR2 FQGNSA. CDR3 loop: CASSPQQMFTGELFF. The DNA of the CDR3 is TGTGCCAGCAGCCCGCAGCAGATGTTCACCGGGGAGCTGTTTTTT.

The genes are TRBV5-1 and TRBJ1-1; D is unresolved. Trimming cost V 0 bases and J 0 bases, with 9 bases left between them. CDR3 length: 15 residues. Germline CDR1 reads SGHRS; CDR2 reads YFSETQ. CDR3 nucleotide sequence: TGCGCCAGCAGCTTGGCCGAGAATATGAACACTGAAGCTTTCTTT. This sequence encodes CASSLAENMNTEAFF.

The chain employs TRBV6-2 or TRBV6-3 and TRBJ1-2, with D tentatively TRBD1 (5 bases). Between the trimmed V and J ends, which lost 2 bases and 4 bases, there was a span of 17 bases. This CDR3 region has 16 residues. Germline CDR1 and CDR2: MNHEY and SVGEGT. The CDR3, as DNA: TGTGCCAGCAGTTACGAGCGGGGGATGGAATTCTATGGCTACACCTTC. This codes for CASSYERGMEFYGYTF.

The V and J genes are TRBV5-8 and TRBJ1-2; tentative D call: TRBD1 (5 bases). Trimming removed 3 bases at V and 8 bases at J, with 14 bases between. This CDR3 is built from 13 residues. CDR1 SGHTS and CDR2 YDEGEE come from the germline V gene. CDR3 in amino acids: CASSSSWGTGYTF. Written as DNA, the CDR3 is TGTGCCAGCAGCTCGTCCTGGGGGACCGGCTACACCTTC.

The chain uses TRBV7-2 and TRBJ1-1; 9 bases agree with TRBD1. There are 14 residues in the CDR3. The V gene end was trimmed by 5 bases and the J gene end by 3 bases; junction bases not matched to a gene: 4. Germline CDR1 and CDR2: SGHTA and FQGNSA. The CDR3 reads CASSLWTGDTEAFF. The CDR3 DNA follows: TGTGCCAGCAGCCTCTGGACAGGGGACACTGAAGCTTTCTTT.

The table lists this clone with a few counts. Other DNA sequences within the sample encode an identical CDR3. The rearrangement links TRBV7-2 to TRBJ1-6, with 7 bases lining up with TRBD1. CDR3 length equals 14 residues. The V segment lost 1 base and the J segment 9 bases; nucleotides outside the gene matches: 3. Germline lookup yields CDR1 SGHTA and CDR2 FQGNSA. For the CDR3, the DNA is TGTGCCAGCAGCTTAGGGCAGGGGGGTTCACCCCTCCACTTT. This gives the protein CASSLGQGGSPLHF.

The rearrangement links TRBV30 to TRBJ1-5, with a weak D call TRBD1 (6 bases). CDR1 GTSNPN and CDR2 SVGIG come from the germline V gene (reference sequence). The V end was cut by 1 base, the J end by 6 bases, with 13 bases between. This CDR3 contains 14 residues. The CDR3 is CAWSALTGGQPQHF. The CDR3 DNA reads as TGTGCCTGGAGTGCTCTGACAGGCGGTCAGCCCCAGCATTTT. The full variable domain, its missing parts supplied by reference TRBV30 and TRBJ1-5, is SQTIHQWPATLVQPVGSPLSLECTVEGTSNPNLYWYRQAAGRGLQLLFYSVGIGQISSEVPQNLSASRPQDRQFILSSKKLLLSDSGFYLCAWSALTGGQPQHFGDGTRLSIL.

The chain combines TRBV29-1 with TRBJ2-2; 7 bases agree with TRBD1. V lost 4 bases and J lost 3; bases outside the gene matches: 5. CDR1 is SQVTM and CDR2 is ANQGSEA in the germline V gene. There are 14 residues in the CDR3. DNA for the CDR3: TGCAGCGTTGGTCGGGACAGAGACACCGGGGAGCTGTTTTTT. This encodes CSVGRDRDTGELFF.

This clone has a single count. The chain employs TRBV6-5 and TRBJ2-1; 12 positions match TRBD2. The germline V gene encodes CDR1 MNHEY and CDR2 SVGAGI. With 7 bases clipped from V and 8 bases from J, the junction kept 3 bases outside the gene matches. The length of the CDR3 is 13 residues. CDR3 amino acids: CASKLAGGDEQFF. The CDR3 nucleotides are TGTGCCAGCAAACTAGCGGGAGGCGATGAGCAGTTCTTC.

The CDR3 is CASSIGGGGNEQFF. CDR3 in DNA: TGTGCCAGTAGTATAGGCGGGGGGGGCAATGAGCAGTTCTTC. V is TRBV19 and J is TRBJ2-1; 9 nucleotides align to TRBD2. From germline, CDR1 is LNHDA and CDR2 SQIVND (reference sequence). The CDR3 consists of 14 residues. The ends lost 1 base at V and 6 bases at J; junction bases unmatched: 1.

The chain recombines TRBV18 with TRBJ2-7, with 7 bases that match TRBD1. Germline CDR1 reads KGHSH; CDR2 reads LQKENI. V was pared by 3 bases and J by 7 bases, with 6 bases of the junction left unmatched. This CDR3 is built from 13 residues. This CDR3 reads CASSPWGQLEQYF. The CDR3 DNA reads as TGTGCCAGCTCACCCTGGGGACAGCTGGAGCAGTACTTC.

Only one count was recorded for this clone. The chain employs TRBV25-1 and TRBJ1-6; D remains unclear. Germline lookup yields CDR1 MGHDK and CDR2 SYGVNS. V dropped 5 bases and J dropped 6 bases, with 5 bases sitting between them. The CDR3 sequence is 12 residues long. The CDR3 region is CASSRLNSPLHF. The CDR3 DNA reads as TGTGCCAGCAGTCGCCTTAATTCACCCCTCCACTTT.

The chain recombines TRBV3-1 (or the pseudogene TRBV3-2) with TRBJ1-1; possible D gene TRBD1, 5 bases. Germline V gene data show CDR1 as LGHDT and CDR2 as YNNKEL (reference sequence). V was cut by 6 bases and J by 4 bases, with 12 bases left in between. The CDR3 is 13 amino acids. The CDR3 sequence is CASRNAGRTEAFF. CDR3 nucleotide sequence: TGTGCCAGCAGAAATGCAGGGCGCACTGAAGCTTTCTTT.

This sequence joins TRBV28 and TRBJ1-5; maybe TRBD1 (6 bases). The CDR3 consists of 15 residues. Germline loops: CDR1 MDHEN, CDR2 SYDVKM. V was trimmed by 4 bases and J by 3 bases, leaving 13 bases between them. This chain's CDR3 is CASSSPSGANQPQHF. Written as DNA, the CDR3 is TGTGCCAGCAGTTCCCCTTCGGGGGCCAATCAGCCCCAGCATTTT.

J is TRBJ2-1 and V is TRBV15; 8 bases are shared with TRBD2. This CDR3 has 15 amino acids. The J segment lost 3 bases and the V segment lost 1 base, leaving 2 bases of the junction unmatched. The germline CDR1 and CDR2 sequences are LNHNV and YYDKDF (reference sequence). The CDR3 DNA follows: TGTGCCACCAGCAGAGCGGGGGGGTTCTACAATGAGCAGTTCTTC. It translates to CATSRAGGFYNEQFF. The full variable domain, in which reference TRBV15 and TRBJ2-1 provide the parts outside the CDR3, is DAMVIQNPRYQVTQFGKPVTLSCSQTLNHNVMYWYQQKSSQAPKLLFHYYDKDFNNEADTPDNFQSRRPNTSFCFLDIRSPGLGDTAMYLCATSRAGGFYNEQFFGPGTRLTVL.

The chain is built from TRBV10-1 and TRBJ2-1; perhaps TRBD1 as D (5 bases). Deletions cut 0 bases from V and 14 bases from J, with 11 bases between. The CDR3 length is 12 residues. The germline CDR1 and CDR2 sequences are WNHNN and SYGVQD (reference sequence). This CDR3 reads CASSESIGHKFF. The CDR3 coding sequence is TGCGCCAGCAGTGAGTCAATAGGACACAAGTTCTTC.

This CDR3 is CASSLVHTEAFF. In nucleotides, the CDR3 is TGTGCCAGCAGTTTAGTGCACACTGAAGCTTTCTTT. The V call is TRBV12-3 or TRBV12-4, the J call TRBJ1-1; D is uncertain. This CDR3 spans 12 amino acids. V was shortened by 1 base and J by 3 bases, with 3 bases between the two germline ends.

The chain combines TRBV27 with TRBJ2-2, with 11 bases that match TRBD2. CDR1 is MNHEY, CDR2 SMNVEV, per germline (reference sequence). This CDR3 contains 20 residues. Trimming took 5 bases from V and 3 from J; bases not matched to a gene: 17. DNA for the CDR3: TGTGCCAGCAGTCCTCGCACCCCACTAGCGGGAGTCCTGCACACCGGGGAGCTGTTTTTT. As protein: CASSPRTPLAGVLHTGELFF.

The chain employs TRBV28 and TRBJ1-2; possible D gene TRBD1, 5 bases. Per the germline V gene, CDR1 is MDHEN and CDR2 is SYDVKM. V lost 6 bases and J lost 2, with 10 bases in between. The CDR3 is 13 residues long. The CDR3 sequence is CASRQQENYGYTF. The DNA of the CDR3 is TGTGCCAGCAGGCAACAGGAGAACTATGGCTACACCTTC.

A single count supports this clone. V gene TRBV18 combines with J gene TRBJ2-7, with no clear D. V gave up 0 bases and J gave up 7 bases, with 13 bases separating them. The CDR3 length is 14 residues. The germline V gene has CDR1 KGHSH and CDR2 LQKENI. CDR3 in amino acids: CASSPPSVIGEQYF. The CDR3 DNA sequence: TGTGCCAGCTCACCACCGTCTGTCATTGGGGAGCAGTACTTC.

This clone was seen only a few times. The chain combines TRBV5-4 with TRBJ2-5; no definite D call. This CDR3 spans 16 amino acids. From germline, CDR1 is SGHNT and CDR2 YYREEE (reference sequence). V lost 1 base and J 4 bases, leaving 17 bases between the germline ends. This CDR3 is CASSLTRGGWGETQYF. In DNA form, the CDR3 reads TGTGCCAGCAGCTTGACCCGTGGTGGCTGGGGAGAGACCCAGTACTTC.

CDR3 sequence reads: CASSQGWSAGELFF. CDR3 nucleotides: TGTGCCAGCAGCCAAGGTTGGTCCGCCGGGGAGCTGTTTTTT. The chain employs TRBV3-1 (or the pseudogene TRBV3-2) and TRBJ2-2; D is unresolved. V was cut by 1 base and J by 6 bases, with 9 bases left in between. CDR3 length equals 14 residues. Germline CDR1 reads LGHDT; CDR2 reads YNNKEL (reference sequence).

This chain links TRBV28 with TRBJ2-7; possibly TRBD1 or TRBD2 for D (7 bases each). V was pared by 6 bases and J by 3 bases, with 18 bases between. CDR3 size: 15 residues. Germline lookup yields CDR1 MDHEN and CDR2 SYDVKM. CDR3 bases: TGTGCCAGCAGCCCCGGGGGGACAGTGGACTACGAGCAGTACTTC. This gives the protein CASSPGGTVDYEQYF.

The gene calls are TRBV7-9 and TRBJ1-1; perhaps TRBD1 as D (5 bases). CDR1 is SEHNR and CDR2 is FQNEAQ in the germline V gene (reference sequence). Trimming shortened V by 5 bases and J by 7 bases, and 17 bases separated the two germline ends. The CDR3 is 14 residues long. CDR3 in amino acids: CASSLPLGTSEAFF. The CDR3, as DNA: TGTGCCAGCAGCCTACCGTTAGGGACCAGTGAAGCTTTCTTT.

The CDR3 bases are TGTGCCAGCAGCCCCCTTCCTAGCGGGACGAACCACGAGCAGTACTTC. It translates to CASSPLPSGTNHEQYF. The J gene is TRBJ2-7, the V gene TRBV9; TRBD2 aligns across 9 bases. CDR3 length: 16 residues. Losses at the gene ends were 4 bases for V and 5 bases for J; bases not matched to a gene: 13. The V gene's germline CDR1 is SGDLS and CDR2 YYNGEE.

This clone is a singleton in its sample. The rearrangement uses TRBV24-1 and TRBJ2-3; the D is unclear. The CDR3 is 12 residues long. Germline CDR1 and CDR2: KGHDR and SFDVKD. Deletions cut 6 bases from V and 1 base from J, with 4 bases between. CDR3 nucleotides: TGTGCCACCAGTCCCGGCACAGATACGCAGTATTTT. Amino acid sequence: CATSPGTDTQYF.

The chain carries TRBV3-1 (or the pseudogene TRBV3-2) and TRBJ2-1; 8 positions match TRBD2. The junction had 7 bases not matched to a gene; V was cut back by 4 bases and J by 5 bases. The V gene's germline CDR1 is LGHDT and CDR2 YNNKEL (reference sequence). The CDR3 sequence is 15 residues long. As DNA, the CDR3 is TGTGCCAGCAGCCCCATTCGGGGGGGAGACAATGAGCAGTTCTTC. The encoded protein is CASSPIRGGDNEQFF.

The chain links TRBV9 to TRBJ1-1; TRBD1 aligns across 8 bases. CDR1 is SGDLS, CDR2 YYNGEE, per germline. The CDR3 is 14 amino acids. Germline trimming cut 0 bases from V and 6 bases from J; bases unmatched to any gene: 4. In DNA, the CDR3 is TGTGCCAGCAGCGTAGGGACAGGGAATCCTGAAGCTTTCTTT. Its translation is CASSVGTGNPEAFF.

The CDR3 nucleotides are TGCGCCAGCAGCCAAGATGTGGGGGGCCAAGGGGGGATGAACACTGAAGCTTTCTTT. Translation gives CASSQDVGGQGGMNTEAFF. The chain carries TRBV4-3 and TRBJ1-1; D may be TRBD1 (6 bases). V lost 0 bases, J lost 0 bases, and 20 bases lay in between. CDR1 and CDR2 from the germline V gene are LGHNA and YSLEER. There are 19 residues in the CDR3.

This sequence joins TRBV3-1 (or the pseudogene TRBV3-2) and TRBJ1-1; D remains ambiguous. V lost 6 bases to trimming and J lost 0 bases, with 14 bases between them. This CDR3 region has 15 residues. CDR1 and CDR2 from the germline V gene are LGHDT and YNNKEL (reference sequence). The CDR3 protein is CASSGKGGVNTEAFF. In DNA, the CDR3 is TGTGCCAGCAGTGGTAAGGGCGGGGTGAACACTGAAGCTTTCTTT.

This clone was picked up one time. The chain has TRBV6-4 and TRBJ2-1; TRBD1 matches at 10 bases. The CDR3 loop spans 15 amino acids. CDR1 is MRHNA and CDR2 is SNTAGT in the germline V gene. The ends lost 5 bases at V and 6 bases at J; junction bases unmatched: 7. The chain's CDR3 is CASSPGTGDPNEQFF. The CDR3 nucleotides read TGTGCCAGCAGTCCCGGGACAGGGGACCCCAATGAGCAGTTCTTC.